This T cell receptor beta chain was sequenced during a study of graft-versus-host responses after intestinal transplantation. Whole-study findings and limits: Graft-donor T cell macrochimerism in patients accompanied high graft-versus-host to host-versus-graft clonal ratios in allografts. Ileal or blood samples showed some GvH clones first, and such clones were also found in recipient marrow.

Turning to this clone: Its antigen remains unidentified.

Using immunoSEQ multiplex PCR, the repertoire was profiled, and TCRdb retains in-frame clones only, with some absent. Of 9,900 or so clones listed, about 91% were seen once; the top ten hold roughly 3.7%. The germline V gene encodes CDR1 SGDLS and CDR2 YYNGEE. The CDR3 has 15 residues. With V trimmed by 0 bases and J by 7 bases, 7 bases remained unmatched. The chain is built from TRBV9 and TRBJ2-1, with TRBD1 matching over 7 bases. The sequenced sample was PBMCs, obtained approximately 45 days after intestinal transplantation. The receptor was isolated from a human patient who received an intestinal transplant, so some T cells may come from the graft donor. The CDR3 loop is CASSVGGGAWNEQFF. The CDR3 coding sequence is TGTGCCAGCAGCGTAGGAGGGGGCGCTTGGAATGAGCAGTTCTTC.